The entry that follows covers one T cell receptor (beta chain) sequence. Antigen: not known. The sample originates from a study of a mutant IDH1 vaccine in newly diagnosed glioma. Study-level findings and limits: The vaccine induced immune responses, and these occurred in around 93% of patients.

Profiled with immunoSEQ multiplex PCR; TCRdb holds only in-frame clones, not every one. Of tens of thousands of clones in the sample, under 90% were seen once. The CDR3 totals 16 residues. Germline V gene sequence: CDR1 MGHRA, CDR2 YSYEKL. With 4 bases removed from V and 7 bases from J, the gap between germline ends came to 20 bases. As for time point: week 47, end of study. A single vaccine dose contained 300 ug of mutant IDH1 20-mer peptide, and topical imiquimod was used with it. This clonotype originated in a woman aged 45 to 65 with glioma. The rearrangement joins TRBV4-1 to TRBJ2-1, with D possibly matching TRBD2 (6 bases). The starting material was PBMCs, obtained from a glioma patient whose treatment included an IDH1 peptide vaccine. This CDR3 is CASSPFDRRRGNEQFF. The CDR3 DNA is TGCGCCAGCAGCCCCTTTGACAGACGTCGGGGGAATGAGCAGTTCTTC.